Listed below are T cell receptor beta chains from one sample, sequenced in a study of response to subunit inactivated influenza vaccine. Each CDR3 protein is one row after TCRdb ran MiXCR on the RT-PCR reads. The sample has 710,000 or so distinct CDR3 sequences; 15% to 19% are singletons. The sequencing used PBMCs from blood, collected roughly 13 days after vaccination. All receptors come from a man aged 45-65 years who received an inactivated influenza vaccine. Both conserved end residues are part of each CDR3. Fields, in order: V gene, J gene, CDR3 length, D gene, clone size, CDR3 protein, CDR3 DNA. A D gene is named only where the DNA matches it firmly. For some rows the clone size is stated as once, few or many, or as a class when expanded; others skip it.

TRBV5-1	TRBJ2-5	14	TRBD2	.	CASSPTDSGETQYF	TGCGCCAGCAGCCCGACTGATAGCGGGGAGACCCAGTACTTC
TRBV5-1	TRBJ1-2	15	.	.	CASSLARGPKPGYTF	TGCGCCAGCAGCTTGGCTAGGGGACCTAAGCCTGGCTACACCTTC
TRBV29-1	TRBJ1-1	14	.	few	CSVEVYGARAEAFF	TGCAGCGTTGAGGTTTACGGGGCCAGGGCTGAAGCTTTCTTT
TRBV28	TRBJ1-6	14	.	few	CASRAWGPNSPLHF	TGTGCCAGCAGAGCCTGGGGACCCAATTCACCCCTCCACTTT
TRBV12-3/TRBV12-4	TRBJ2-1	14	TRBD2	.	CASRESGRAGEQFF	TGTGCCAGCAGAGAGAGCGGGAGGGCCGGTGAGCAGTTCTTC
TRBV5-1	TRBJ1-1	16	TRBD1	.	CASSLGTGVFRGEAFF	TGCGCCAGCAGCTTGGGGACAGGGGTATTTCGCGGTGAAGCTTTCTTT
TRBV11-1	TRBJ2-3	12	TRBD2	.	CASREAGDTQYF	TGTGCCAGCCGGGAGGCCGGCGATACGCAGTATTTT
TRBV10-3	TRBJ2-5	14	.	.	CAISDGAGQETQYF	TGTGCCATCAGTGATGGGGCAGGTCAAGAGACCCAGTACTTC
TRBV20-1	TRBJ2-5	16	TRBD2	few	CSASTLAGVVGETQYF	TGCAGTGCTAGTACCCTAGCGGGAGTCGTGGGCGAGACCCAGTACTTC
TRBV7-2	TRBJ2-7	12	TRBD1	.	CASSTRTGKQYF	TGTGCCAGCAGCACCCGGACAGGGAAGCAGTACTTC
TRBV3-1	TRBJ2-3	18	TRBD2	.	CASSQDGLAGGPTDTQYF	TGTGCCAGCAGCCAAGATGGGCTAGCGGGAGGGCCCACAGATACGCAGTATTTT
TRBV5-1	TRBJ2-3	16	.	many	CASSTNSPTHTDTQYF	TGCGCCAGCAGCACAAACTCGCCCACCCACACAGATACGCAGTATTTT
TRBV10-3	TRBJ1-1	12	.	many	CAMSGRNTEAFF	TGTGCCATGTCGGGGAGGAACACTGAAGCTTTCTTT
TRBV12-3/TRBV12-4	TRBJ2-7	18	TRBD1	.	CASSSRPGTGRSSYEQYF	TGTGCCAGCAGTTCCCGACCCGGGACAGGGCGGAGCTCCTACGAGCAGTACTTC
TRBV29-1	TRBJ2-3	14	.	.	CSVGPGWGTDTQYF	TGCAGCGTTGGCCCAGGTTGGGGCACAGATACGCAGTATTTT
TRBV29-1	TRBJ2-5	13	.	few	CSVEVSNQETQYF	TGCAGCGTTGAAGTTAGTAACCAAGAGACCCAGTACTTC
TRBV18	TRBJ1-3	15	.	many	CASTNTAAAGNTIYF	TGTGCCAGCACAAACACGGCAGCTGCTGGAAACACCATATATTTT
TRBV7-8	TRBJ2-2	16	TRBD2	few	CASSVVAGRNTGELFF	TGTGCCAGCAGCGTCGTAGCGGGACGGAACACCGGGGAGCTGTTTTTT
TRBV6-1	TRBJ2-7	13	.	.	CASRTSYAYEQYF	TGTGCCAGCAGGACTAGTTATGCCTACGAGCAGTACTTC
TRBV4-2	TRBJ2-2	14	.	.	CASSQESGAGELFF	TGTGCCAGCAGCCAAGAATCGGGGGCCGGGGAGCTGTTTTTT
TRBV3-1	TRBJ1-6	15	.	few	CASSQGIMGNSPLHF	TGTGCCAGCAGCCAAGGGATAATGGGGAATTCACCCCTCCACTTT
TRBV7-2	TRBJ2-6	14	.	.	CATSLGTGANVLTF	TGTGCCACCTCCCTCGGAACTGGGGCCAACGTCCTGACTTTC
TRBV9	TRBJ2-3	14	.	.	CASSETRRTDTQYF	TGTGCCAGCAGCGAGACTAGGCGCACAGATACGCAGTATTTT
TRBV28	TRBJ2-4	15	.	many	CASSRGGGGKNIQYF	TGTGCCAGCAGCCGAGGGGGGGGTGGAAAAAACATTCAGTACTTC
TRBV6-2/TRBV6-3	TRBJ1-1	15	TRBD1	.	CASSYRDRVDTEAFF	TGTGCCAGCAGTTACAGGGACAGGGTCGACACTGAAGCTTTCTTT
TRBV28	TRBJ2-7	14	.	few	CASYSRGYVYEQYF	TGTGCCAGCTACTCTAGGGGGTACGTCTACGAGCAGTACTTC
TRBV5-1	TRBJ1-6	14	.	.	CASTDGAGGSPLHF	TGCGCCAGCACTGACGGAGCGGGGGGTTCACCCCTCCACTTT
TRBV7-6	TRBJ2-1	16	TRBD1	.	CASSFGTGGVNNEQFF	TGTGCCAGCAGCTTCGGGACAGGGGGCGTAAACAATGAGCAGTTCTTC
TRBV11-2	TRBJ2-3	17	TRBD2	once	CASRGLARTESTDTQYF	TGTGCCAGCAGAGGACTAGCCAGAACTGAAAGCACAGATACGCAGTATTTT
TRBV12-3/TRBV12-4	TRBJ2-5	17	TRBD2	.	CASSLVALAGYQETQYF	TGTGCCAGCAGTTTAGTGGCACTAGCGGGGTACCAAGAGACCCAGTACTTC
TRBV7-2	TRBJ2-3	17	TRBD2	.	CASSLMGLAGGTDTQYF	TGTGCCAGCAGCTTAATGGGACTAGCGGGGGGAACAGATACGCAGTATTTT
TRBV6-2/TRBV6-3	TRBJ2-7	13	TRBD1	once	CASTPTGDSEQYF	TGTGCCAGCACCCCGACAGGGGATTCCGAGCAGTACTTC
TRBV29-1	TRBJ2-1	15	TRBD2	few	CSVEPAGRNYNEQFF	TGCAGCGTTGAACCAGCGGGAAGGAATTACAATGAGCAGTTCTTC
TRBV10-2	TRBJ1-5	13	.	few	CASSEADNQPQHF	TGCGCCAGCAGTGAAGCGGATAATCAGCCCCAGCATTTT
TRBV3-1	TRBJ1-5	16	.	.	CASSQGTGLRNQPQHF	TGTGCCAGCAGCCAAGGTACAGGGTTGCGCAATCAGCCCCAGCATTTT
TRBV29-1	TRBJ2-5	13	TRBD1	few	CSVGQGAGETQYF	TGCAGCGTTGGACAGGGGGCCGGGGAGACCCAGTACTTC
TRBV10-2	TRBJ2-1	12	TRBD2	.	CASTGTSNEQFF	TGCGCCAGCACCGGGACTAGCAATGAGCAGTTCTTC
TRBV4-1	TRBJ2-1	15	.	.	CASSQDGGRNNEQFF	TGCGCCAGCAGCCAAGATGGGGGACGAAACAATGAGCAGTTCTTC
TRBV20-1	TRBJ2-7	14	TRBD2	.	CSASSKGRAYEQYF	TGCAGTGCTAGCAGTAAGGGGAGGGCCTACGAGCAGTACTTC
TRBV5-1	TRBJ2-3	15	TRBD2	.	CASSESGSRGDTQYF	TGCGCCAGCAGCGAGAGCGGGAGTCGCGGAGATACGCAGTATTTT
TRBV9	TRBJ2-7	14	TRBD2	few	CASSVLAEPYEQYF	TGTGCCAGCAGCGTACTAGCGGAGCCCTACGAGCAGTACTTC
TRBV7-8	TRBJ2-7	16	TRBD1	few	CASTGPDRGALYEQYF	TGTGCCAGCACGGGGCCCGACAGGGGAGCCTTATACGAGCAGTACTTC
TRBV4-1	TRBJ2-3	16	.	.	CASSQLSGRSTDTQYF	TGCGCCAGCAGCCAGTTATCCGGGAGATCGACAGATACGCAGTATTTT
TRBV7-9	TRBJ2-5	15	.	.	CASSPGAGGQETQYF	TGTGCCAGCAGCCCCGGGGCTGGCGGACAAGAGACCCAGTACTTC
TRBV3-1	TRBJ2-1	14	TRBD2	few	CASSQGAGVHEQFF	TGTGCCAGCAGCCAAGGAGCGGGAGTCCATGAGCAGTTCTTC
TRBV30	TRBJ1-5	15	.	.	CAWSARGVSNQPQHF	TGTGCCTGGAGTGCGCGGGGGGTTAGCAATCAGCCCCAGCATTTT
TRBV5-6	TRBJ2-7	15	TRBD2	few	CASSDLGLAGRGEYF	TGTGCCAGCAGCGACTTGGGACTAGCGGGGCGAGGGGAGTACTTC
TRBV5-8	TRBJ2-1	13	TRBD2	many	CASSPRTSVEQFF	TGTGCCAGCAGCCCGAGGACTAGCGTCGAGCAGTTCTTC
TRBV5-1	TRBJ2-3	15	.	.	CASSLEAIFTDTQYF	TGCGCCAGCAGCTTGGAGGCTATTTTCACAGATACGCAGTATTTT
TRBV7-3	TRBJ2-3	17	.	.	CASSFGLLPAGTDTQYF	TGTGCCAGCAGCTTCGGACTCCTCCCCGCGGGAACAGATACGCAGTATTTT
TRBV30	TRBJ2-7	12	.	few	CAWSGPAYEQYF	TGTGCCTGGAGTGGCCCAGCCTACGAGCAGTACTTC
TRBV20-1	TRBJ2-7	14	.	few	CSARVAATFYEQYF	TGCAGTGCTAGAGTTGCGGCGACCTTCTACGAGCAGTACTTC
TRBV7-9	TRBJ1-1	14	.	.	CASSPRGPGAEAFF	TGTGCCAGCAGCCCCCGGGGGCCCGGGGCTGAAGCTTTCTTT
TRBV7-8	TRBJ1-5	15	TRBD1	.	CASSKTGGSNQPQHF	TGTGCCAGCAGCAAGACAGGGGGGAGCAATCAGCCCCAGCATTTT